The 25 T cell receptor beta chains reported below all come from one sample, sequenced in a study of cytomegalovirus exposure and HLA in healthy donors. PCR was performed using 60 Vbeta and 13 Jbeta primers. Some clones are missing from TCRdb's copy, which holds only in-frame ones; the method was immunoSEQ multiplex PCR. The table lists 170,000 or so clones, around 80% of them singletons, with 1% in the top ten. The sequenced material came from PBMCs. The receptors were gathered from a woman in her forties or fifties in good health and CMV-seropositive.

The rearrangement uses TRBV19 and TRBJ2-7, with unresolved D. The CDR3 has 17 amino acids. Germline V lookup: CDR1 LNHDA, CDR2 SQIVND (reference sequence). V gave up 4 bases and J gave up 3 bases, with 22 bases separating them. CDR3 DNA sequence: TGTGCCAGTAGTACCGGCCCCGGGTTCAATCATAACTACGAGCAGTACTTC. Amino acid sequence: CASSTGPGFNHNYEQYF.

The rearrangement joins TRBV11-2 to TRBJ2-1; TRBD2 matches at 12 bases. CDR1 and CDR2 (germline): SGHAT, FQNNGV. The CDR3 sequence is 16 residues long. The ends lost 6 bases at V and 8 bases at J; junction bases unmatched: 11. CDR3 protein: CASSHPRLAGVYEQFF. CDR3 DNA sequence: TGTGCCAGCAGTCACCCCCGACTAGCGGGGGTCTATGAGCAGTTCTTC. Together with reference TRBV11-2 and TRBJ2-1, the CDR3 gives the full variable domain: EAGVAQSPRYKIIEKRQSVAFWCNPISGHATLYWYQQILGQGPKLLIQFQNNGVVDDSQLPKDRFSAERLKGVDSTLKIQPAKLEDSAVYLCASSHPRLAGVYEQFFGPGTRLTVL.

This clone was recorded a few times. The chain recombines TRBV28 with TRBJ1-2; TRBD1 might be the D (6 bases). Looked up from germline, CDR1 is MDHEN and CDR2 is SYDVKM. The CDR3 is made up of 14 amino acids. Trimming took 5 bases from V and 5 from J, leaving 15 bases between them. The CDR3 bases are TGTGCCAGCAGTCAGGCCAGGGGAGGGTATGGCTACACCTTC. Its translation: CASSQARGGYGYTF.

J is TRBJ2-7 and V is TRBV18; D possibly corresponds to TRBD2 (6 bases). V lost 0 bases, J lost 2 bases, and 11 bases lay in between. Germline CDR1 is KGHSH and CDR2 is LQKENI. This CDR3 contains 15 residues. CDR3 sequence reads: CASSPPGGLAYEQYF. The CDR3 nucleotides are TGTGCCAGCTCACCACCGGGGGGTCTAGCCTACGAGCAGTACTTC.

V and J are TRBV4-3 and TRBJ2-5; TRBD2 agrees at 14 bases. CDR1 and CDR2 (germline): LGHNA, YSLEER. J gave up 4 bases and V 1 base, and 8 bases lay outside the gene matches. The CDR3 sequence is 18 residues long. CDR3 DNA: TGCGCCAGCAGCCAAGCCATTGGACTAGCGGGAGGTGTAGAGACCCAGTACTTC. Protein product: CASSQAIGLAGGVETQYF.

Concerning this clone itself: The same CDR3 arises from other DNA sequences in this sample as well. CDR3 sequence reads: CASSLGAATGELFF. The CDR3 DNA is TGTGCCAGCAGTTTGGGGGCGGCGACCGGGGAGCTGTTTTTT. The V gene is TRBV27, the J gene TRBJ2-2; possible D gene TRBD1, 6 bases. The CDR3 runs to 14 residues. Germline V gene sequence: CDR1 MNHEY, CDR2 SMNVEV (reference sequence). Deletions cut 3 bases from V and 5 bases from J, with 10 bases between.

The rearrangement links TRBV29-1 to TRBJ1-3; D gene ambiguous. Trimming removed 5 bases from V and 2 bases from J, with 10 bases in between. Germline assignment: CDR1 SQVTM and CDR2 ANQGSEA. This CDR3 has 13 amino acids. The CDR3 bases are TGCAGCGTTACCCCAGGAACTGGAAACACCATATATTTT. Translation: CSVTPGTGNTIYF.

This chain joins TRBV2 and TRBJ2-2; D unresolved. V lost 6 bases, J lost 1 base, and 12 bases lay in between. This CDR3 is built from 15 residues. Germline CDR1 SNHLY, CDR2 FYNNEI. The CDR3 here is CASSAQAVNTGELFF. CDR3 nucleotide sequence: TGTGCCAGCAGCGCTCAGGCAGTGAACACCGGGGAGCTGTTTTTT.

This clone has only one observation. The chain recombines TRBV5-1 with TRBJ2-5; D is possibly TRBD2 (5 bases). This CDR3 comprises 14 residues. The V end lost 0 bases, the J end lost 4 bases, and 10 bases lay between the germline ends. Germline assignment: CDR1 SGHRS and CDR2 YFSETQ. CDR3: CASSLVVGGETQYF. In DNA form, the CDR3 reads TGCGCCAGCAGCTTGGTTGTAGGAGGAGAGACCCAGTACTTC.

V gene TRBV19 combines with J gene TRBJ2-3; weak D call: TRBD1 (6 bases). CDR1 and CDR2 from the germline V gene are LNHDA and SQIVND (reference sequence). V lost 6 bases, J lost 3 bases, and 16 bases lay in between. The CDR3 consists of 15 residues. CDR3 DNA: TGTGCCAGTAGCCACGGACAGCTTGATACAGATACGCAGTATTTT. It specifies CASSHGQLDTDTQYF.

The rearrangement uses TRBV28 and TRBJ1-5; 9 bases match TRBD1. V dropped 5 bases and J dropped 3; count of bases not matched to a gene: 5. The CDR3 runs to 15 residues. CDR1 is MDHEN, CDR2 SYDVKM, per germline. The CDR3: CASSGTGLNNQPQHF. The CDR3, as DNA: TGTGCCAGCAGTGGGACAGGGTTGAACAATCAGCCCCAGCATTTT.

In this sample, this clone turned up a few times. CDR3 in DNA: TGTGCCAGCAGCTTAGTTCAGGGGGCCACTGAAGCTTTCTTT. Amino acid sequence: CASSLVQGATEAFF. The V gene is TRBV7-2, the J gene TRBJ1-1, with TRBD1 matching over 8 bases. From germline, CDR1 is SGHTA and CDR2 FQGNSA. The CDR3 contains 14 residues. V shed 1 base and J 4 bases; nucleotides not matched to a gene: 2.

Concerning this clone itself: A read error may produce the germline difference seen at one junction end. V is TRBV7-7 and J is TRBJ1-5, with 9 bases aligning to TRBD1. The CDR3 sequence is 13 residues long. Per germline, CDR1 SSHAT and CDR2 FNYEAQ (reference sequence). The chain's CDR3 is CASSKDRGQPQHF. CDR3 sequence (DNA): TGTGCTAGCAGCAAGGACAGGGGTCAGCCCCAGCATTTT.

CDR3 coding DNA: TGTGCCAGCAGTTCAAAACAGGACAGGGGTGACTACGAGCAGTACTTC. Its protein product is CASSSKQDRGDYEQYF. V is TRBV5-6 and J is TRBJ2-7, with TRBD1 matching over 9 bases. V lost 5 bases and J lost 3; bases outside the gene matches: 12. CDR1 is SGHDT, CDR2 YYEEEE, per germline. The CDR3 extends over 16 amino acids.

This chain connects TRBV7-6 to TRBJ2-6, with D unclear. The V end was cut by 5 bases, the J end by 1 base, with 24 bases between. The CDR3 contains 20 residues. Per the germline V gene, CDR1 is SGHVS and CDR2 is FNYEAQ. This CDR3 is CASSPSKNALSVSGANVLTF. Here the CDR3 DNA reads TGTGCCAGCAGCCCCTCTAAGAATGCTTTGTCCGTGTCTGGGGCCAACGTCCTGACTTTC.

In its sample, this clone was seen a few times. The chain recombines TRBV7-3 with TRBJ2-3; no firm D call. There are 14 residues in the CDR3. V was trimmed by 0 bases and J by 6 bases, leaving 10 bases between them. Germline V gene sequence: CDR1 SGHTA, CDR2 FQGTGA. The CDR3 here is CASSLTTKRDTQYF. The DNA for the CDR3 is TGTGCCAGCAGCTTAACTACGAAACGGGATACGCAGTATTTT.

This clone has just one count. This chain links TRBV7-3 with TRBJ1-2; 9 nucleotides agree with TRBD1. J was trimmed by 4 bases and V by 5 bases; bases with no gene match: 5. The CDR3 covers 14 residues. CDR1 and CDR2 (germline): SGHTA, FQGTGA. The CDR3 reads CASSQTGGGYGYTF. DNA for the CDR3: TGTGCCAGCAGCCAGACAGGGGGTGGCTATGGCTACACCTTC.

This sequence joins TRBV28 and TRBJ2-3; 9 nucleotides agree with TRBD2. The CDR3 has 15 amino acids. Germline assignment: CDR1 MDHEN and CDR2 SYDVKM. The trim removed 2 bases at V and 5 bases at J, leaving 5 bases unmatched. CDR3 DNA sequence: TGTGCCAGCAGTTTAGGCGGGGGGGAGGGAGATACGCAGTATTTT. Translation: CASSLGGGEGDTQYF.

This chain's CDR3 is CASSLQGLIQETQYF. CDR3 nucleotides: TGTGCCAGCAGCTTACAGGGGCTCATCCAAGAGACCCAGTACTTC. The chain has TRBV9 and TRBJ2-5, with 7 bases fitting TRBD1. Trimming cost V 4 bases and J 1 base; bases outside gene matches: 7. The CDR3 has 15 residues. CDR1 is SGDLS and CDR2 is YYNGEE in the germline V gene.

DNA of the CDR3: TGTGCCAGCAGCTTGGGAACAGGGGGATTTTTGGGCTACACCTTC. As protein: CASSLGTGGFLGYTF. This chain joins TRBV7-9 and TRBJ1-2, with 8 bases matching TRBD1. CDR1 SEHNR and CDR2 FQNEAQ come from the germline V gene (reference sequence). J lost 8 bases, V lost 3 bases, and 11 bases had no gene match. The length of the CDR3 is 15 residues.

This chain links TRBV18 with TRBJ1-5, with unresolved D. Per germline, CDR1 KGHSH and CDR2 LQKENI. The ends were cut back, 3 bases at V and 7 bases at J, with 13 bases in the middle. The CDR3 has 14 amino acids. For the CDR3, the DNA is TGTGCCAGCTCACCCTTCGGCGGTCAGCAGCCCCAGCATTTT. This encodes CASSPFGGQQPQHF.

The rearrangement uses TRBV19 and TRBJ2-7; 10 bases are a match to TRBD1. V trimming: 5 bases; J trimming: 7 bases; junction bases outside the gene matches: 11. The CDR3 extends over 15 amino acids. Germline V lookup: CDR1 LNHDA, CDR2 SQIVND (reference sequence). CDR3: CASSRQGALLVEQYF. CDR3 coding DNA: TGTGCCAGTAGTCGACAGGGGGCGCTTCTGGTAGAGCAGTACTTC.

The rearrangement links TRBV15 to TRBJ1-2, with a weak D call TRBD1 (5 bases). Germline CDR1 reads LNHNV; CDR2 reads YYDKDF (reference sequence). Trimming took 5 bases from V and 1 from J, leaving 17 bases between them. CDR3 length: 16 amino acids. The CDR3 region is CATSPGAGWDNYGYTF. The CDR3 DNA is TGTGCCACCAGCCCGGGCGCAGGGTGGGATAACTATGGCTACACCTTC.

In this sample, this clone turned up a few times. The V gene is TRBV6-5, the J gene TRBJ1-3; a weak D match, TRBD1 (6 bases). The germline V and J ends were trimmed by 4 bases and 3 bases, with 10 bases remaining between them. Germline V gene data show CDR1 as MNHEY and CDR2 as SVGAGI. The CDR3 has 14 amino acids. For the CDR3, the DNA is TGTGCCAGCAGTTCGGACAGACTTGGAAACACCATATATTTT. Amino acid sequence: CASSSDRLGNTIYF.

As for this clone: The same CDR3 is also encoded by other DNA sequences in this sample. V usage is TRBV7-9 and J usage is TRBJ2-1; 8 bases align to TRBD2. Germline trimming cut 2 bases from V and 2 bases from J; bases unmatched to any gene: 2. In germline, CDR1 is SEHNR, CDR2 FQNEAQ (reference sequence). The CDR3 has 15 residues. CDR3 nucleotides: TGTGCCAGCAGCTTAAGCGGGGGAGCCTACAATGAGCAGTTCTTC. Protein: CASSLSGGAYNEQFF.